This T cell receptor beta chain is drawn from a study of human T cells and chemical hapten exposure. Points from the study as a whole: Expanded TCRs produced significantly more large CDR3 similarity clusters than controls did. TCRs exceeding 1 in 1000 frequency stayed unchanged with DPC sensitization.

Deletions cut 4 bases from V and 10 bases from J, with 14 bases between. The CDR3 sequence is 13 residues long. The germline CDR1 and CDR2 sequences are DFQATT and SNEGSKA (reference sequence). TCRdb called the RACE reads again in MiXCR, with one record for every CDR3 protein. Of more than 100,000 distinct CDR3 sequences in the sample, roughly 12% were seen once. This clonotype was counted a few times. Its antigen is undetermined. Time point denoted: pre-sensitization, week 0. Treatment denoted: therapeutic diphenylcyclopropenone sensitization with weekly scalp DPC. From whole blood left unfractionated, total RNA was extracted.

This chain links TRBV20-1 with TRBJ1-6, with D tentatively TRBD1 (5 bases). The TCR originated in a woman aged 18 to 35 with alopecia areata. Some clones in this sample may be carry-over from other donors' samples. Here the sequenced sample was whole blood, taken in connection with sensitization to the hapten diphenylcyclopropenone (DPC). Here the CDR3 reads CSAKGLGGSPLHF. CDR3 nucleotides: TGCAGTGCTAAGGGCCTTGGGGGATCACCCCTCCACTTT.